This T cell receptor (beta chain) was identified during a study of cytomegalovirus exposure and HLA in healthy donors. Primers: 60 Vbeta forward and 13 Jbeta reverse. As processed by the authors: The authors later counted about 80 million unique TCR beta chains, around 9.9 million of them shared. Assay: immunoSEQ multiplex PCR; the TCRdb copy retains only in-frame clones and omits some. That table is the source of V, J and clone size, and D and trimming were worked out from the DNA. Among about 170,000 clones, roughly 83% were seen once, and the ten largest hold under 3%. V trimming: 6 bases; J trimming: 5 bases; junction bases outside the gene matches: 10. Germline CDR1 reads SQVTM; CDR2 reads ANQGSEA. CDR3 size: 14 residues. In nominal health when sampled, donors likely had unrecorded immune exposures nonetheless. Study-level points and caveats: An analysis that came later showed most CMV-associated TCR beta chains appearing HLA-restricted. A later look showed TCR association rates differing by HLA locus, highest for DRB1 and lowest for HLA-C.

Concerning this clone: The antigen is unknown.

The clonotype comes from a woman aged 45-60 years in good health and CMV-seronegative. The genes are TRBV29-1 and TRBJ2-5; 9 nucleotides agree with TRBD1. The specimen sequenced was PBMCs. The CDR3 nucleotides read TGCAGCGTGGTTGGGACAGGGTCATTTGAGACCCAGTACTTC. It yields the protein CSVVGTGSFETQYF.